These T cell receptor beta chains were read from a single sample in a study of radiotherapy plus CTLA-4 blockade in lung cancer. Clones were read by immunoSEQ multiplex PCR, and TCRdb kept only the in-frame ones, dropping some. The profile shows around 95,000 clones, about 83% of them singletons. The sequencing used peripheral blood, collected from a patient treated with radiotherapy plus ipilimumab. These receptors came from a human donor with non-small cell lung cancer who had stable disease on radiotherapy plus ipilimumab. Each CDR3 is given with its conserved first and last residue. The order of the fields is clone size, D gene, J gene, V gene, CDR3 DNA, CDR3 protein. A D gene is named only where the DNA matches it firmly. Expanded clones are given a class, and other clones once, few, many or no size at all.

-,-,TRBJ1-1,TRBV27,TGTGCCAGCACTTCTCGGGGGGCCAACACTGAAGCTTTCTTT,CASTSRGANTEAFF
-,-,TRBJ2-3,TRBV18,TGTGCCAGCTCACAACCGAAAGATACGCAGTATTTT,CASSQPKDTQYF
-,-,TRBJ1-4,TRBV5-1,TGCGCCAGCAGCTTGACGGGGGGGACTAATGAAAAACTGTTTTTT,CASSLTGGTNEKLFF
-,-,TRBJ2-5,TRBV7-9,TGTGCCAGCAGCTTAGAACTCACAAGCGCACAAGAGACCCAGTACTTC,CASSLELTSAQETQYF
-,TRBD2,TRBJ2-5,TRBV11-2,TGTGCCAGCAGCTTAGGACTAGCGGGGGAGACCCAGTACTTC,CASSLGLAGETQYF
-,-,TRBJ2-7,TRBV9,TGTGCCAGCAGCGTAGGCGGTTCCTACGAGCAGTACTTC,CASSVGGSYEQYF
-,-,TRBJ2-5,TRBV14,TGTGCCAGCAACCAACAGGGTATTAGGGAGACCCAGTACTTC,CASNQQGIRETQYF
-,TRBD1,TRBJ2-7,TRBV7-9,TGTGCCAGCAGCTCACGGACAGGGGGCGGATACTACGAGCAGTACTTC,CASSSRTGGGYYEQYF
few,-,TRBJ1-6,TRBV7-3,TGTGCCAGCAGCCGGACAGATAATTCACCCCTCCACTTT,CASSRTDNSPLHF
-,-,TRBJ1-6,TRBV25-1,TGTGCCAGCAGTGGCGGACAGTATAATTCACCCCTCCACTTT,CASSGGQYNSPLHF
-,-,TRBJ1-3,TRBV30,TGTGCCTGGGCAAATGGAAACACCATATATTTT,CAWANGNTIYF
-,-,TRBJ2-5,TRBV21-1,TGTGCCAGCAGCAAAGGTACAGGGGACCAAGAGACCCAGTACTTC,CASSKGTGDQETQYF
-,TRBD2,TRBJ2-2,TRBV18,TGTGCCAGCTCACCAAGGGGGCTAGCGGGGGCCGCGAACACCGGGGAGCTGTTTTTT,CASSPRGLAGAANTGELFF
-,TRBD2,TRBJ2-5,TRBV5-1,TGCGCCAGCAGACGAAGCGGGAGGGAAGAGACCCAGTACTTC,CASRRSGREETQYF
-,TRBD1,TRBJ1-5,TRBV6-6,TGTGCCAGCAGGCCCCGGGACAGGGAATATCAGCCCCAGCATTTT,CASRPRDREYQPQHF
-,-,TRBJ1-5,TRBV6-1,TGTGCCACCCAACAGGGATTGTTGCAGCCCCAGCATTTT,CATQQGLLQPQHF
-,TRBD2,TRBJ2-2,TRBV10-2,TGCGCCAGCAGACCCGGACTAGCGCCCACCGGGGAGCTGTTTTTT,CASRPGLAPTGELFF
-,-,TRBJ2-7,TRBV7-9,TGTGCCAGCAGCTTAGCCCCCGGGGACTACGAGCAGTACTTC,CASSLAPGDYEQYF
-,-,TRBJ2-2,TRBV19,TGTGCCAGTAGTACAACACTGACAGGGAGGGGGGAGCTGTTTTTT,CASSTTLTGRGELFF
few,TRBD2,TRBJ2-7,TRBV10-1,TGCGCCAGCAGTGAGGCGGGAGGGCCCTACGAGCAGTACTTC,CASSEAGGPYEQYF
-,-,TRBJ1-2,TRBV13,TGTGCCAGCAGCCTCCAGCTGAGCTCGGACACCTTC,CASSLQLSSDTF
-,-,TRBJ1-1,TRBV18,TGTGCCAGCTCACCTGGAGGGCTGAACACTGAAGCTTTCTTT,CASSPGGLNTEAFF
-,-,TRBJ2-5,TRBV30,TGTGCCTTGGGGTGGGATGAGTCCCAGTACTTC,CALGWDESQYF
-,-,TRBJ2-7,TRBV19,TGTGCCAGTAGTATAGGTCGGGGTTCCTACGAGCAGTACTTC,CASSIGRGSYEQYF
once,-,TRBJ1-5,TRBV7-9,TGTGCCAGCAGCTTCGGGAGTCCGAATAGCAATCAGCCCCAGCATTTT,CASSFGSPNSNQPQHF
-,TRBD1,TRBJ2-3,TRBV10-3,TGTGCCATCAGTGAGAAGTTACAGGGGGCGCGTACAGATACGCAGTATTTT,CAISEKLQGARTDTQYF
-,-,TRBJ1-2,TRBV5-1,TGCGCCAGCAGCTTGGGGCAGGCTGGCTACACCTTC,CASSLGQAGYTF
-,-,TRBJ1-3,TRBV19,TGTGCCAGTAGTATTTGGCCAAAGGGCGGCGGAGACACCATATATTTT,CASSIWPKGGGDTIYF
-,-,TRBJ2-5,TRBV2,TGTGCCAGCAGTGAATTTAGGGGACACGCATCCCAGACCCAGTACTTC,CASSEFRGHASQTQYF
-,-,TRBJ2-2,TRBV5-1,TGCGCCAGCAGCTTGGAGCGCGCCATCACCGGGGAGCTGTTTTTT,CASSLERAITGELFF
-,TRBD2,TRBJ2-4,TRBV28,TGTGCCAGCAGCACCAGACTAGCGGGAGAATTTAAAAACATTCAGTACTTC,CASSTRLAGEFKNIQYF
few,-,TRBJ2-5,TRBV10-3,TGTGCCATCAGTGAGGTAAAAAGGCCGACGTACCAAGAGACCCAGTACTTC,CAISEVKRPTYQETQYF
-,-,TRBJ2-1,TRBV12-5,TGTGCTAGTGGCTTTTCCGCAAGCGATGAGCAGTTCTTC,CASGFSASDEQFF
-,-,TRBJ2-3,TRBV11-2,TGTGCCAGCAGCTTAGGGGGGGGGCTCACAGATACGCAGTATTTT,CASSLGGGLTDTQYF
-,-,TRBJ1-5,TRBV7-9,TGTGCCAGCAGCTTAGGGGATAGCAATCAGCCCCAGCATTTT,CASSLGDSNQPQHF
-,-,TRBJ2-7,TRBV27,TGTGCCAGCAGGCCCCGGAGGGGACTTTACGAGCAGTACTTC,CASRPRRGLYEQYF
-,-,TRBJ1-2,TRBV15,TGTGCCACCAGCAGAGATCGGGCAGCCTATGGCTACACCTTC,CATSRDRAAYGYTF
-,TRBD2,TRBJ2-1,TRBV19,TGTGCCAGTACCAGAACAGTAGGGACTAGATACAATGAGCAGTTCTTC,CASTRTVGTRYNEQFF
-,-,TRBJ1-4,TRBV28,TGTGCCAGCAGATCAGCGACAACTAATGAAAAACTGTTTTTT,CASRSATTNEKLFF
-,TRBD1,TRBJ1-2,TRBV5-6,TGTGCCAGCAGCTCGGGGAGCACAGGGGGCTATGGCTACACCTTC,CASSSGSTGGYGYTF
-,TRBD2,TRBJ2-1,TRBV6-1,TGTGCCAGCAGTGACCTAGCGGGGGCCTACAATGAGCAGTTCTTC,CASSDLAGAYNEQFF
once,-,TRBJ2-3,TRBV6-6,TGTGCCAGCAGTTACTCGGGCTCTCAGGCAGGAGATACGCAGTATTTT,CASSYSGSQAGDTQYF
-,TRBD2,TRBJ2-7,TRBV7-7,TGTGCTAGCAGCTTACATGACGGGAGGGAAACGGAGAGCTCCTACGAGCAGTACTTC,CASSLHDGRETESSYEQYF
-,TRBD2,TRBJ2-1,TRBV7-3,TGTGCCAGCAGCTTAAGTACCGGGACTAGCGGAAAGAATGAGCAGTTCTTC,CASSLSTGTSGKNEQFF
-,TRBD1,TRBJ2-1,TRBV9,TGTGCCAGCAGCGTCCGACAGGGGGGTGAGAATGAGCAGTTCTTC,CASSVRQGGENEQFF
once,-,TRBJ1-3,TRBV21-1,TGTGCCAGCAGCAACGGGAGGGGACCTACAGGGCACTCTGGAAACACCATATATTTT,CASSNGRGPTGHSGNTIYF
-,TRBD2,TRBJ2-2,TRBV6-1,TGTGCCAGCAGTGCACTAGCGGGAGGGCCGGTCGGGGAGCTGTTTTTT,CASSALAGGPVGELFF
-,-,TRBJ1-4,TRBV2,TGTGCCAGCACCAGGGTCCCAGAAACGGGAAAACTGTTTTTT,CASTRVPETGKLFF
-,-,TRBJ1-1,TRBV10-1,TGCGCCAGCAACCTGTCCCGGCAGTTGAACACTGAAGCTTTCTTT,CASNLSRQLNTEAFF
-,-,TRBJ2-1,TRBV11-3,TGTGCCAGCAGCTTAAGACAGTCCTACAATGAGCAGTTCTTC,CASSLRQSYNEQFF